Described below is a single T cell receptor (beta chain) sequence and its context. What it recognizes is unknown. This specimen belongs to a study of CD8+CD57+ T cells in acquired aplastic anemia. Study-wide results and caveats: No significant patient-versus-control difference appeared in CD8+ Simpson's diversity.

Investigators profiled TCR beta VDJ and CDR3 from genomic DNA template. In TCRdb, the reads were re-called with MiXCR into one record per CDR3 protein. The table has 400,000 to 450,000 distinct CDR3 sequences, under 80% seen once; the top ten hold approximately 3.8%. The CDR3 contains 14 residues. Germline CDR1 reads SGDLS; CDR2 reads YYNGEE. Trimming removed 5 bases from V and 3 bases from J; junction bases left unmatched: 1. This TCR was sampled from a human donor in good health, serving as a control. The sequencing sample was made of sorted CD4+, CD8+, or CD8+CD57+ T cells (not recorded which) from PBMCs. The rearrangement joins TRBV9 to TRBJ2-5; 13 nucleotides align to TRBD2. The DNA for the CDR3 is TGTGCCAGCAGTGGGACTAGCGGGGAAGAGACCCAGTACTTC. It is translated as CASSGTSGEETQYF.